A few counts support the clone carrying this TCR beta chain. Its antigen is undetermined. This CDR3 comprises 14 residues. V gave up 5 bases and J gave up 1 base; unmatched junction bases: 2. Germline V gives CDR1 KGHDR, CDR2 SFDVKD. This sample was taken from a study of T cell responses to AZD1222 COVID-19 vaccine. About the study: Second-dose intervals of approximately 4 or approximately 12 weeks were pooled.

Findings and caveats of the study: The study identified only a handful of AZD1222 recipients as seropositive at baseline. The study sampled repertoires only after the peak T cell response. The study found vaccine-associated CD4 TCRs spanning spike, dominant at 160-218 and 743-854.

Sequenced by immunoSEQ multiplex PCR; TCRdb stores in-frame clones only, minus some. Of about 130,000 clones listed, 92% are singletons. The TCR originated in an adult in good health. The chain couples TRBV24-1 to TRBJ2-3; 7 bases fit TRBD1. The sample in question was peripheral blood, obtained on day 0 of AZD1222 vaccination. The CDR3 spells CATSAQGGTDTQYF. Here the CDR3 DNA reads TGTGCCACCAGTGCGCAGGGGGGCACAGATACGCAGTATTTT.